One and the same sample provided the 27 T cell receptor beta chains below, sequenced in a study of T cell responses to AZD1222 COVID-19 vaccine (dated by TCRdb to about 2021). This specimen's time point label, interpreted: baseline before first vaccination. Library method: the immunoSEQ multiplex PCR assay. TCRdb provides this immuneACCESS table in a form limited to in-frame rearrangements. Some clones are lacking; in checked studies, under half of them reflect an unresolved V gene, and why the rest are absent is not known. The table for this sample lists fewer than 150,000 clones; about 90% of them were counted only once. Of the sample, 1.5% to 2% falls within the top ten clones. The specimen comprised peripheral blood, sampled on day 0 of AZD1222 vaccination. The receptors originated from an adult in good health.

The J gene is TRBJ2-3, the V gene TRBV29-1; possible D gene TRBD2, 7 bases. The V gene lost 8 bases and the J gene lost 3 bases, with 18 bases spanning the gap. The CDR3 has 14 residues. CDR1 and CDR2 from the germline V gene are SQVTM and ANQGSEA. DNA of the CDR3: TGCAGCATCACGGGGGGCAGAGAGACAGATACGCAGTATTTT. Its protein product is CSITGGRETDTQYF.

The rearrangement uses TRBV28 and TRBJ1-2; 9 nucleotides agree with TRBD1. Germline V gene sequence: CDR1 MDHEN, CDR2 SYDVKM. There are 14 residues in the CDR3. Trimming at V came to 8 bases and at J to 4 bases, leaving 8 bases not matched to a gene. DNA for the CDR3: TGTGCCAGCGGGGGACAGGGTTTGGGCTATGGCTACACCTTC. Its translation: CASGGQGLGYGYTF.

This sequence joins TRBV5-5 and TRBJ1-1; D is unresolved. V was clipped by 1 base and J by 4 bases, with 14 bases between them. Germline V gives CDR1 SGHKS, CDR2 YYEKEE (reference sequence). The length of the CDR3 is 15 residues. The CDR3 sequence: CASSLISRWVTEAFF. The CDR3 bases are TGTGCCAGCAGCTTGATAAGTCGGTGGGTCACTGAAGCTTTCTTT.

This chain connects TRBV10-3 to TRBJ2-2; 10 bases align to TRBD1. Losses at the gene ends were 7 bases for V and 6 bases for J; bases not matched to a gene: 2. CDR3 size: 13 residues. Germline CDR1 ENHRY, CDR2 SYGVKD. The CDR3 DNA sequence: TGTGCCATCAAGGGGACAGGGGCCGGGGAGCTGTTTTTT. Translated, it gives CAIKGTGAGELFF.

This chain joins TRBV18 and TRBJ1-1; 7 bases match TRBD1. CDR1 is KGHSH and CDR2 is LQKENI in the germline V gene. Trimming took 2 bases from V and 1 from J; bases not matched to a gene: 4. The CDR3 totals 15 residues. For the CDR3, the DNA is TGTGCCAGCTCACCATCGGCAGGGGGGAACACTGAAGCTTTCTTT. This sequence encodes CASSPSAGGNTEAFF.

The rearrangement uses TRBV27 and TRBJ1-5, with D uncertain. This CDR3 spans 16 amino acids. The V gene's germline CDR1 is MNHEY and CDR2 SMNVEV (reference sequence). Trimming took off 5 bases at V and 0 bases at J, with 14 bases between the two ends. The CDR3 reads CASSPQDLDSNQPQHF. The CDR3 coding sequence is TGTGCCAGCAGTCCACAAGACCTGGATAGCAATCAGCCCCAGCATTTT.

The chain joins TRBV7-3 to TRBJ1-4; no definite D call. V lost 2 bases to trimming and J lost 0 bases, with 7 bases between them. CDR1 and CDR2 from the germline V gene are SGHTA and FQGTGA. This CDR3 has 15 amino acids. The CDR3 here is CASSLEGTTNEKLFF. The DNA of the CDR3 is TGTGCCAGCAGCTTAGAGGGCACAACTAATGAAAAACTGTTTTTT.

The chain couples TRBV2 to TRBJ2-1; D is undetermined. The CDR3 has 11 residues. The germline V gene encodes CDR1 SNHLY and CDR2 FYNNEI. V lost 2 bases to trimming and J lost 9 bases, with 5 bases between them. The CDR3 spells CASSEPGEQFF. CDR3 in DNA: TGTGCCAGCAGTGAACCAGGTGAGCAGTTCTTC. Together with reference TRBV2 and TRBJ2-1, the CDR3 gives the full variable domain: EPEVTQTPSHQVTQMGQEVILRCVPISNHLYFYWYRQILGQKVEFLVSFYNNEISEKSEIFDDQFSVERPDGSNFTLKIRSTKLEDSAMYFCASSEPGEQFFGPGTRLTVL.

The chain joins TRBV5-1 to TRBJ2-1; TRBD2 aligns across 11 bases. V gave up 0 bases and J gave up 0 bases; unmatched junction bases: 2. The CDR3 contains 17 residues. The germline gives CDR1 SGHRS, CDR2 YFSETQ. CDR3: CASSLATSGGSYNEQFF. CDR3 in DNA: TGCGCCAGCAGCTTGGCAACTAGCGGGGGCTCCTACAATGAGCAGTTCTTC.

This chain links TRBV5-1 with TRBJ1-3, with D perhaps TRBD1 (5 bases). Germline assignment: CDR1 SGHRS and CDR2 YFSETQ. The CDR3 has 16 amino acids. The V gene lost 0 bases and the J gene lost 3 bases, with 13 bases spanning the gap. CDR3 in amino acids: CASSLGPDSSGNTIYF. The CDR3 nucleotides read TGCGCCAGCAGCTTGGGCCCAGACAGTAGTGGAAACACCATATATTTT.

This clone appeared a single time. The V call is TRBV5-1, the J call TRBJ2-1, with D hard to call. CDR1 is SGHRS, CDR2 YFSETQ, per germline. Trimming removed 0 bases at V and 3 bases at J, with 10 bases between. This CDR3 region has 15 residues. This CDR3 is CASSLESGYYNEQFF. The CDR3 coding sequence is TGCGCCAGCAGCTTGGAGTCAGGATACTACAATGAGCAGTTCTTC.

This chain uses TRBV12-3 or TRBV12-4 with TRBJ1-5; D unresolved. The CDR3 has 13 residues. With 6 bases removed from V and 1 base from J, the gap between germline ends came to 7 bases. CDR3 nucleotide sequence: TGTGCCAGCAGATTTCGCAGCAATCAGCCCCAGCATTTT. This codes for CASRFRSNQPQHF.

The CDR3 is CATSDSLAGPSTDTQYF. As DNA, the CDR3 is TGTGCCACCAGTGATTCGCTAGCGGGACCTAGCACAGATACGCAGTATTTT. This chain joins TRBV24-1 and TRBJ2-3; 9 positions match TRBD2. Germline V lookup: CDR1 KGHDR, CDR2 SFDVKD. This CDR3 is built from 17 residues. V was pared by 2 bases and J by 0 bases, with 5 bases of the junction left unmatched.

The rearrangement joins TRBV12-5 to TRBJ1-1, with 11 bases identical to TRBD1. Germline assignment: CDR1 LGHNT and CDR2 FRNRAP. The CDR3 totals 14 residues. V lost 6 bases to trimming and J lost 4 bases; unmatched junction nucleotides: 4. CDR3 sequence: CASGLGQGATEAFF. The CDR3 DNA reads TGTGCTAGTGGGCTCGGACAGGGGGCCACTGAAGCTTTCTTT.

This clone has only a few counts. This chain's CDR3 is CASRGPLMLGEQYF. Here the CDR3 DNA reads TGTGCCAGCAGGGGCCCTCTTATGTTGGGCGAGCAGTACTTC. The V and J genes are TRBV3-1 (or the pseudogene TRBV3-2) and TRBJ2-7; the D is unclear. V was pared by 6 bases and J by 6 bases, with 18 bases between. The CDR3 is made up of 14 amino acids. Germline lookup yields CDR1 LGHDT and CDR2 YNNKEL (reference sequence).

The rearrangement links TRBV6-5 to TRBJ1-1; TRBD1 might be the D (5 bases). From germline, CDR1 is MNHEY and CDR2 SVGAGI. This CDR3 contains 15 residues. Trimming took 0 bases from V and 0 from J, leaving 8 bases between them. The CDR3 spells CASSYSRQLNTEAFF. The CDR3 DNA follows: TGTGCCAGCAGTTACTCGAGACAGTTGAACACTGAAGCTTTCTTT.

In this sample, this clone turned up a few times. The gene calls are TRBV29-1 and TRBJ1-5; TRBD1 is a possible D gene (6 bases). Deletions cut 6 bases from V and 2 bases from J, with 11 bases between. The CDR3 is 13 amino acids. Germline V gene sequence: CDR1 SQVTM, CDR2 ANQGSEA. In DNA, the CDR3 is TGCAGCGTGGCGACAGGAGGCAATCAGCCCCAGCATTTT. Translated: CSVATGGNQPQHF.

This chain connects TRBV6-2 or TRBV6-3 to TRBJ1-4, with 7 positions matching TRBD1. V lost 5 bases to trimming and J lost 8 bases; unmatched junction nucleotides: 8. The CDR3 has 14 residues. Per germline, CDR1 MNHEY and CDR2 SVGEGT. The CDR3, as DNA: TGTGCCAGCAGTACAGACAGGGAGGTGGAAAAACTGTTTTTT. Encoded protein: CASSTDREVEKLFF.

The CDR3 DNA follows: TGTGCCAGCAGCGGTAAGATCCAGTCCTACGAGCAGTACTTC. Protein sequence: CASSGKIQSYEQYF. The V gene is TRBV7-9, the J gene TRBJ2-7; no reliable D call. Germline loops: CDR1 SEHNR, CDR2 FQNEAQ (reference sequence). V gave up 5 bases and J gave up 1 base, with 12 bases separating them. The CDR3 has 14 residues.

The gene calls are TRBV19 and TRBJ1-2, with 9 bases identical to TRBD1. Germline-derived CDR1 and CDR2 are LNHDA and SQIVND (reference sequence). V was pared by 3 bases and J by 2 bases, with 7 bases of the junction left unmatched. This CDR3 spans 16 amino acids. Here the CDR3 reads CASSIGPGQGNYGYTF. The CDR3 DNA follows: TGTGCCAGTAGTATTGGGCCGGGACAGGGAAACTATGGCTACACCTTC.

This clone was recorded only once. CDR3 sequence: CATSDLQGSGANVLTF. The CDR3 DNA follows: TGTGCCACCAGTGATTTGCAGGGCTCTGGGGCCAACGTCCTGACTTTC. The V and J genes are TRBV24-1 and TRBJ2-6; tentative D call: TRBD1 (5 bases). The germline V and J ends were trimmed by 0 bases and 0 bases, with 5 bases remaining between them. This CDR3 region has 16 residues. Germline-derived CDR1 and CDR2 are KGHDR and SFDVKD.

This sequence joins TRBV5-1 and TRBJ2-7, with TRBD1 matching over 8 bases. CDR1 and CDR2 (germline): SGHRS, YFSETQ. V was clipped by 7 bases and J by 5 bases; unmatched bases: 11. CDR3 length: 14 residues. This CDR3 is CASALGQGGNEQYF. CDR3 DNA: TGCGCCAGCGCCCTCGGACAGGGAGGAAACGAGCAGTACTTC.

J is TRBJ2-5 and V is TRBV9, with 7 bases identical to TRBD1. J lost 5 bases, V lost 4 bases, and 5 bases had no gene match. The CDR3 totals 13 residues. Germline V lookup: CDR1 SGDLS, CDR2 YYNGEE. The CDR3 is CASSPGGWETQYF. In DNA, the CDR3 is TGTGCCAGCAGCCCAGGGGGATGGGAGACCCAGTACTTC. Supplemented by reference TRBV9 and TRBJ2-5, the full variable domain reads DSGVTQTPKHLITATGQRVTLRCSPRSGDLSVYWYQQSLDQGLQFLIQYYNGEERAKGNILERFSAQQFPDLHSELNLSSLELGDSALYFCASSPGGWETQYFGPGTRLLVL.

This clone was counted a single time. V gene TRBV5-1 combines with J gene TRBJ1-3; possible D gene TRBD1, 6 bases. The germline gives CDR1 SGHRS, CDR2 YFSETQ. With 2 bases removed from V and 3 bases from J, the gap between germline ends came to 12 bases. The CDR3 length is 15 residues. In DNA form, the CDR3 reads TGCGCCAGCAGCTTAACAGGGAATGTTGGAAACACCATATATTTT. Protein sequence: CASSLTGNVGNTIYF. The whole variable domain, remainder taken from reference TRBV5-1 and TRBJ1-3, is KAGVTQTPRYLIKTRGQQVTLSCSPISGHRSVSWYQQTPGQGLQFLFEYFSETQRNKGNFPGRFSGRQFSNSRSEMNVSTLELGDSALYLCASSLTGNVGNTIYFGEGSWLTVV.

The CDR3 DNA reads as TGTGCCAGCAGTTATTCCGGGGGCGATAACTATGGCTACACCTTC. Its protein product is CASSYSGGDNYGYTF. The chain combines TRBV6-6 with TRBJ1-2, with D maybe TRBD1 (6 bases). V shed 3 bases and J shed 1 base, with 12 bases lying between them. Germline CDR1 and CDR2: MNHNY and SVGAGI (reference sequence). This CDR3 is built from 15 residues.

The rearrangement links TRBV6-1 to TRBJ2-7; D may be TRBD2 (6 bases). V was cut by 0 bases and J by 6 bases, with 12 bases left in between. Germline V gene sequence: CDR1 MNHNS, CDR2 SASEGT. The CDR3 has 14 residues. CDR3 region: CASSEASSVTEQYF. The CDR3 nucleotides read TGTGCCAGCAGTGAAGCATCTAGCGTCACCGAGCAGTACTTC.

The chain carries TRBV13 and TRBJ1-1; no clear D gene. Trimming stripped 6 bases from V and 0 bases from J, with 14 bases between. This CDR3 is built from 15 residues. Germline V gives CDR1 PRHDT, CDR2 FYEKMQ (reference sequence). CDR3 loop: CASSSYRVMNTEAFF. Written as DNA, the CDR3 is TGTGCCAGCAGTTCCTATAGGGTCATGAACACTGAAGCTTTCTTT.